Below are 19 T cell receptor beta chains sequenced from a single sample in a study of T cells expressing NK-cell markers. From the 5' RACE reads, TCRdb lists one entry per CDR3 protein and no DNA. The repertoire shows over 350,000 distinct CDR3 sequences; the top ten hold about 10%. Sequenced: blood T cells: a sorted CD56 or NKG2C T cell subset, CD4+ or CD8+ T cells, or bulk PBMC T cells (not recorded which). The receptors come from a woman in her 50s in good health.

The chain couples TRBV6-2 or TRBV6-3 to TRBJ1-1. Germline lookup yields CDR1 MNHEY and CDR2 SVGEGT. The CDR3 contains 13 residues. The CDR3: CASTGAAYTEAFF.

The rearrangement links TRBV7-2 to TRBJ2-1. CDR3 length equals 14 residues. CDR1 and CDR2 from the germline V gene are SGHTA and FQGNSA. Here the CDR3 reads CASSLGGPIYEQFF. Full variable domain (outside the CDR3, taken from reference TRBV7-2 and TRBJ2-1): GAGVSQSPSNKVTEKGKDVELRCDPISGHTALYWYRQSLGQGLEFLIYFQGNSAPDKSGLPSDRFSAERTGGSVSTLTIQRTQQEDSAVYLCASSLGGPIYEQFFGPGTRLTVL.

The CDR3 spells CASSELLASRHNEQFF. The chain uses TRBV25-1 and TRBJ2-1; there is no DNA to check the TCRdb D call of TRBD2. This CDR3 has 16 amino acids. From germline, CDR1 is MGHDK and CDR2 SYGVNS.

This chain joins TRBV11-2 and TRBJ2-1; the D call of TRBD2 rests on TCRdb alone, since no DNA is present to check it. CDR3 length: 12 residues. The germline V gene encodes CDR1 SGHAT and CDR2 FQNNGV. Here the CDR3 reads CASSTSRNEQFF.

The chain is built from TRBV4-1 and TRBJ2-7. Germline loops: CDR1 MGHRA, CDR2 YSYEKL. This CDR3 is 15 amino acids long. CDR3: CASSQDPGRAYEQYF.

V is TRBV12-3 or TRBV12-4 and J is TRBJ2-3; no DNA is available, so the TRBD2 call from TCRdb remains unchecked. The CDR3 length is 15 residues. The CDR3: CASTQIAGATDTQYF.

CDR3 loop: CASSDSRLIRGNEQFF. This chain connects TRBV12-3 or TRBV12-4 to TRBJ2-1; TCRdb's D call, TRBD1, is unchecked because there is no DNA. The CDR3 contains 16 residues.

V is TRBV6-5 and J is TRBJ2-1. CDR1 is MNHEY and CDR2 is SVGAGI in the germline V gene. The CDR3 runs 16 residues. CDR3: CASSYFSGTSYNEQFF.

The V gene is TRBV13, the J gene TRBJ2-5; TCRdb names TRBD1, which stays unverified in the absence of DNA. Germline-derived CDR1 and CDR2 are PRHDT and FYEKMQ (reference sequence). The CDR3 is made up of 15 amino acids. The CDR3 loop reads CASSPWPGDPETQYF.

The chain uses TRBV7-9 and TRBJ2-3; TCRdb outputs TRBD2, but without DNA this stays unchecked. CDR3 size: 14 residues. Germline loops: CDR1 SEHNR, CDR2 FQNEAQ (reference sequence). The CDR3 region is CASRKAGDRDTQYF.

V usage is TRBV7-9 and J usage is TRBJ1-1. The CDR3 contains 15 residues. From germline, CDR1 is SEHNR and CDR2 FQNEAQ (reference sequence). The CDR3 protein is CASSLRGPTNTEAFF.

The chain links TRBV5-1 to TRBJ2-5; TCRdb designates TRBD1, a call that cannot be tested without DNA. The germline V gene encodes CDR1 SGHRS and CDR2 YFSETQ. The CDR3 contains 13 residues. CDR3 sequence: CASSRRVEETQYF.

The genes are TRBV4-1 and TRBJ2-1. The CDR3 is made up of 15 amino acids. The germline V gene has CDR1 MGHRA and CDR2 YSYEKL. The CDR3 region is CASSQGDSTYNEQFF.

The chain recombines TRBV20-1 with TRBJ2-5; TCRdb proposes TRBD2, but this gene call is untestable without DNA. This CDR3 is 16 amino acids long. Germline-derived CDR1 and CDR2 are DFQATT and SNEGSKA (reference sequence). CDR3: CSAQDRVLAGEETQYF.

This chain joins TRBV7-8 and TRBJ2-3. The CDR3 runs to 16 residues. Germline V gene data show CDR1 as SGHVS and CDR2 as FQNEAQ. CDR3 region: CASSLMATASTDTQYF.

The V gene is TRBV5-1, the J gene TRBJ1-1; TCRdb picks TRBD1, but there is no DNA to check that call. The CDR3 runs 14 residues. Per germline, CDR1 SGHRS and CDR2 YFSETQ. Here the CDR3 reads CASSYGGPDTEAFF.

This sequence joins TRBV4-1 and TRBJ2-3; the TRBD2 assignment by TCRdb is unverifiable without DNA. This CDR3 spans 17 amino acids. The germline V gene has CDR1 MGHRA and CDR2 YSYEKL. CDR3 protein: CASSRSGTSGRTDTQYF.

The V and J genes are TRBV12-3 or TRBV12-4 and TRBJ2-2; TCRdb's D call of TRBD1 is untestable without DNA. The CDR3 loop spans 15 amino acids. Here the CDR3 reads CASSLGGTVTGELFF.

The V gene is TRBV7-9, the J gene TRBJ1-2; without DNA, the TCRdb call of TRBD1 cannot be checked. The germline gives CDR1 SEHNR, CDR2 FQNEAQ (reference sequence). This CDR3 spans 12 amino acids. CDR3 sequence: CASRDRAYGYTF. The full variable domain, in which reference TRBV7-9 and TRBJ1-2 provide the parts outside the CDR3, is DTGVSQNPRHKITKRGQNVTFRCDPISEHNRLYWYRQTLGQGPEFLTYFQNEAQLEKSRLLSDRFSAERPKGSFSTLEIQRTEQGDSAMYLCASRDRAYGYTFGSGTRLTVV.